This T cell receptor (beta chain) appears in the sequencing data of a study of response to subunit inactivated influenza vaccine (dated by TCRdb to 2017 to 2018). Study-level background: The study used deep quantitative T cell receptor repertoire profiling to track responses to a trivalent subunit inactivated influenza vaccine.

To prepare the library, RT-PCR was applied. TCRdb lists the instrument as Illumina HiSeq 2500. Using fastp trimming at Q25 and MiXCR clonotype assembly, TCRdb reanalyzed the public sequencing data and kept in-frame beta chains. All rows with the same CDR3 protein become a single entry with the most common DNA and genes. Within this sample are fewer than 700,000 distinct CDR3 sequences, with approximately 13% of them counted one time only. The ten largest make up about 12% of the sample. The sample's time point label is to be understood as: more than 40 days after influenza vaccine administration. The V end gives up 2 bases and the J end 7 bases, leaving 9 bases in the junction not matched to a gene. In the germline V gene, CDR1 corresponds to SGHTA and CDR2 to FQGNSA. Including the terminal cysteine and phenylalanine, the CDR3 comprises 16 residues. The only DNA kept is the CDR3, 48 bases in frame from the first base.

The paper as a whole reports these results and caveats: The authors suggested that each seasonal influenza vaccination may recruit only a limited number of new T cells.

This clonotype was counted at least ten times. Its binding antigen is unknown. Per-base quality was not reported, and no clone a single base away is much larger than it. The source was PBMCs from blood, collected 45 days after vaccination. The V and J segments used are TRBV7-2 and TRBJ2-1, with 9 bases matching TRBD2. The TCR sequence derives from a middle-aged man who received an inactivated influenza vaccine. Donor details come from another sample of the same person, matched by shared clones. The CDR3 corresponds to CASSLQGSGSGNEQFF. The DNA sequence is as follows: TGTGCCAGCAGCTTACAAGGTAGCGGGAGTGGGAATGAGCAGTTCTTC. This CDR3, with the reference TRBV7-2 and TRBJ2-1 proteins standing in past its ends, gives the full variable domain GAGVSQSPSNKVTEKGKDVELRCDPISGHTALYWYRQSLGQGLEFLIYFQGNSAPDKSGLPSDRFSAERTGGSVSTLTIQRTQQEDSAVYLCASSLQGSGSGNEQFFGPGTRLTVL.